This TCR beta chain is from a study of blood T cell repertoires in COVID-19. Study at large: Nucleic acid was either cDNA or gDNA, and it came from T cells, B-cell-depleted T cells, or PBMCs.

TCRdb's copy holds only in-frame clones and misses some; the assay was immunoSEQ multiplex PCR. The sample records roughly 250,000 clones, around 90% being singletons. The CDR3 is made up of 15 amino acids. Germline V gene data show CDR1 as LGHDT and CDR2 as YNNKEL (reference sequence). J gave up 3 bases and V 1 base, and 2 bases lay outside the gene matches. The V and J genes are TRBV3-1 (or the pseudogene TRBV3-2) and TRBJ1-1; TRBD1 matches at 10 bases. The sequenced material came from peripheral blood. This receptor was identified in a young woman with acute or convalescent COVID-19. For the CDR3, the DNA is TGTGCCAGCAGCCAAGGGACAGGGGGAGACACTGAAGCTTTCTTT. This translates into CASSQGTGGDTEAFF.